The subject of this entry is one TCR beta chain. The PCR made use of 60 Vbeta and 13 Jbeta primers. Only in-frame clones appear in the TCRdb table, and some are missing; sequencing was by immunoSEQ multiplex PCR. This table holds some 99,000 clones, 81% found once. The data belong to a study of cytomegalovirus exposure and HLA in healthy donors. The germline V gene encodes CDR1 SGDLS and CDR2 YYNGEE. The CDR3 consists of 17 residues. With V trimmed by 3 bases and J by 5 bases, 8 bases remained unmatched. The V call is TRBV9, the J call TRBJ2-1, with TRBD2 matching over 13 bases. The sample comprised PBMCs. The receptor was isolated from a woman aged 25 to 39 in good health and CMV-seronegative. The DNA for the CDR3 is TGTGCCAGCAGCGCAACCCGACTAGCGGGAGGAAACAATGAGCAGTTCTTC. Its protein is CASSATRLAGGNNEQFF. The full variable domain, rest sourced from reference TRBV9 and TRBJ2-1, is DSGVTQTPKHLITATGQRVTLRCSPRSGDLSVYWYQQSLDQGLQFLIQYYNGEERAKGNILERFSAQQFPDLHSELNLSSLELGDSALYFCASSATRLAGGNNEQFFGPGTRLTVL.